A single sample gave rise to the 31 T cell receptor beta chains below, sequenced in a study of cytomegalovirus exposure and HLA in healthy donors. Primers for the PCR totalled 60 Vbeta and 13 Jbeta. Profiling relied on immunoSEQ multiplex PCR, and the TCRdb table lists in-frame clones only, not all of them. The sample includes about 240,000 clones, about 85% seen only once; the top ten take 0.24%. Specimen: PBMCs. The receptors originated from a girl aged 2 to 10 in good health and CMV-seronegative.

The chain recombines TRBV19 with TRBJ2-2; 13 bases line up with TRBD2. The CDR3 is 19 amino acids. The V gene's germline CDR1 is LNHDA and CDR2 SQIVND (reference sequence). V dropped 6 bases and J dropped 3; count of bases not matched to a gene: 13. The CDR3: CASSRGLAGVSLDTGELFF. The CDR3 coding sequence is TGTGCCAGTAGCCGCGGACTAGCGGGAGTATCATTGGACACCGGGGAGCTGTTTTTT.

The chain recombines TRBV6-6 with TRBJ1-1, with D uncertain. V was shortened by 6 bases and J by 5 bases, with 19 bases between the two germline ends. The germline gives CDR1 MNHNY, CDR2 SVGAGI (reference sequence). The CDR3 sequence is 15 residues long. The CDR3 sequence is CASSSLVGRETEAFF. In nucleotides, the CDR3 is TGTGCCAGCAGCTCCCTGGTTGGGAGAGAGACTGAAGCTTTCTTT.

The chain is built from TRBV5-4 and TRBJ2-5, with D perhaps matching TRBD2 (6 bases). The tail of the sequence fits TRBJ2-7 better, so the J call may be wrong. This CDR3 has 14 amino acids. The germline V gene has CDR1 SGHNT and CDR2 YYREEE (reference sequence). CDR3 sequence reads: CASSPWGEGNEQYF. In DNA, the CDR3 is TGTGCCAGCAGCCCGTGGGGGGAAGGGAACGAGCAGTACTTC.

The chain is built from TRBV9 and TRBJ2-3; 8 bases agree with TRBD2. The germline V gene has CDR1 SGDLS and CDR2 YYNGEE. This CDR3 is 16 amino acids long. V shed 4 bases and J 1 base; nucleotides not matched to a gene: 8. The CDR3, as DNA: TGTGCCAGCAGCCCTGAGGGGCGGGGGGGCACAGATACGCAGTATTTT. This sequence encodes CASSPEGRGGTDTQYF.

The chain carries TRBV5-4 and TRBJ2-3; D gene uncertain. This CDR3 is 14 amino acids long. CDR1 is SGHNT, CDR2 YYREEE, per germline (reference sequence). Trimming shortened V by 0 bases and J by 6 bases, and 11 bases separated the two germline ends. CDR3: CASSLARHSDTQYF. The CDR3 DNA reads as TGTGCCAGCAGCTTGGCGCGGCATTCGGATACGCAGTATTTT.

The V and J genes are TRBV7-9 and TRBJ2-7, with D perhaps matching TRBD2 (6 bases). The V end was cut by 5 bases, the J end by 1 base, with 15 bases between. This CDR3 region has 15 residues. Germline CDR1 SEHNR, CDR2 FQNEAQ (reference sequence). As DNA, the CDR3 is TGTGCCAGCAGCCCCCGACTAGAAGTGTCCTACGAGCAGTACTTC. Amino acid sequence: CASSPRLEVSYEQYF.

The V and J genes are TRBV27 and TRBJ1-6; 10 bases line up with TRBD1. Germline CDR1 and CDR2: MNHEY and SMNVEV (reference sequence). The CDR3 contains 17 residues. With V trimmed by 4 bases and J by 3 bases, 6 bases remained unmatched. DNA for the CDR3: TGTGCCAGCAGTTCAGACAGGGGGCCCCACTATAATTCACCCCTCCACTTT. Translated: CASSSDRGPHYNSPLHF.

V and J are TRBV7-9 and TRBJ1-1, with a weak D call TRBD1 (6 bases). This CDR3 is built from 14 residues. Trimming pared 6 bases from V and 4 bases from J, leaving 15 bases between. Germline CDR1 is SEHNR and CDR2 is FQNEAQ (reference sequence). The CDR3 here is CASRSPGAGTEAFF. The CDR3 nucleotides read TGTGCCAGCAGGTCGCCAGGGGCGGGCACTGAAGCTTTCTTT.

The V call is TRBV15, the J call TRBJ2-5, with a weak D call TRBD2 (5 bases). This CDR3 is 15 amino acids long. Trimming cost V 3 bases and J 2 bases, with 13 bases left between them. CDR1 LNHNV and CDR2 YYDKDF come from the germline V gene (reference sequence). The CDR3 DNA follows: TGTGCCACCAGCAGGGCTAGATCGGGGCAAGAGACCCAGTACTTC. As protein: CATSRARSGQETQYF.

The V gene is TRBV2, the J gene TRBJ1-1, with D perhaps matching TRBD1 (6 bases). This CDR3 spans 13 amino acids. Germline assignment: CDR1 SNHLY and CDR2 FYNNEI. V was pared by 6 bases and J by 8 bases, with 16 bases between. The CDR3 protein is CASSYRTETEAFF. In DNA, the CDR3 is TGTGCCAGCAGCTACAGGACAGAAACAGAAGCTTTCTTT.

This chain uses TRBV10-3 with TRBJ1-5; D unresolved. The CDR3 extends over 12 amino acids. From germline, CDR1 is ENHRY and CDR2 SYGVKD. Deletions cut 8 bases from V and 0 bases from J, with 5 bases between. CDR3 nucleotides: TGTGCCATCCGCGATAGCAATCAGCCCCAGCATTTT. Residues: CAIRDSNQPQHF.

This clone has only one observation. The chain is built from TRBV5-6 and TRBJ2-3, with TRBD2 as a possible D gene (6 bases). The CDR3 totals 15 residues. The V end lost 0 bases, the J end lost 0 bases, and 8 bases lay between the germline ends. Per the germline V gene, CDR1 is SGHDT and CDR2 is YYEEEE. CDR3 protein: CASSLGGTSTDTQYF. CDR3 bases: TGTGCCAGCAGCTTGGGGGGGACTAGCACAGATACGCAGTATTTT.

This rearrangement joins TRBV6-1 to TRBJ1-2; 10 bases match TRBD1. CDR3 length: 19 residues. Germline trimming cut 2 bases from V and 4 bases from J; bases unmatched to any gene: 16. Germline CDR1 reads MNHNS; CDR2 reads SASEGT. In nucleotides, the CDR3 is TGTGCCAGCAGTGAAAGCTCCGCGGGACAGGGGCTTGGTATCTATGGCTACACCTTC. Translation gives CASSESSAGQGLGIYGYTF.

The genes are TRBV5-1 and TRBJ2-2; TRBD2 agrees at 12 bases. The ends lost 5 bases at V and 3 bases at J; junction bases unmatched: 8. The CDR3 consists of 17 residues. The germline CDR1 and CDR2 sequences are SGHRS and YFSETQ. The CDR3 sequence is CASSFPSGGADTGELFF. The CDR3 bases are TGCGCCAGCAGTTTCCCTAGCGGGGGGGCAGACACCGGGGAGCTGTTTTTT. Full variable domain (remainder filled in from reference TRBV5-1 and TRBJ2-2): KAGVTQTPRYLIKTRGQQVTLSCSPISGHRSVSWYQQTPGQGLQFLFEYFSETQRNKGNFPGRFSGRQFSNSRSEMNVSTLELGDSALYLCASSFPSGGADTGELFFGEGSRLTVL.

In this sample, this clone turned up once. The V call is TRBV15, the J call TRBJ2-5; the match to TRBD2 covers 14 bases. The CDR3 has 17 residues. V was clipped by 1 base and J by 1 base; unmatched bases: 2. Germline V CDR1 and CDR2: LNHNV, YYDKDF (reference sequence). This CDR3 is CATSRGGLAGAQETQYF. In DNA, the CDR3 is TGTGCCACCAGCAGAGGGGGACTAGCGGGAGCCCAAGAGACCCAGTACTTC.

This chain connects TRBV5-6 to TRBJ2-3; 9 nucleotides agree with TRBD1. Germline V CDR1 and CDR2: SGHDT, YYEEEE. Germline trimming cut 2 bases from V and 3 bases from J; bases unmatched to any gene: 4. CDR3 size: 15 residues. The CDR3 DNA follows: TGTGCCAGCAGCTTCGGACAGGGGAAAACAGATACGCAGTATTTT. The encoded protein is CASSFGQGKTDTQYF.

V is TRBV27 and J is TRBJ1-1; TRBD1 is a possible D gene (6 bases). CDR1 MNHEY and CDR2 SMNVEV come from the germline V gene (reference sequence). V lost 10 bases and J lost 1, with 7 bases in between. CDR3 length equals 11 residues. The CDR3 coding sequence is TGTGCCACACAGGGGAACACTGAAGCTTTCTTT. Its protein product is CATQGNTEAFF.

This clone was seen just once. The rearrangement links TRBV5-5 to TRBJ2-7, with D tentatively TRBD2 (6 bases). The CDR3 contains 15 residues. The V and J ends lost 4 bases and 0 bases respectively, with 14 bases between them. Germline V lookup: CDR1 SGHKS, CDR2 YYEKEE (reference sequence). The CDR3 bases are TGTGCCAGCAGCGCCCGGGACTTCCTCTCCTACGAGCAGTACTTC. It yields the protein CASSARDFLSYEQYF.

The V and J genes are TRBV11-3 and TRBJ2-3; 7 positions match TRBD2. The CDR3 extends over 15 amino acids. J lost 2 bases, V lost 4 bases, and 6 bases had no gene match. Germline values: CDR1 SGHNT, CDR2 YENEEA. CDR3 sequence (DNA): TGTGCCAGCAGCTCCGGACTAGTAACCACAGATACGCAGTATTTT. Residues: CASSSGLVTTDTQYF.

Note on this clone: This sample includes further DNA sequences coding for the same CDR3. The V and J genes are TRBV5-6 and TRBJ1-3; a weak D match, TRBD1 (5 bases). Germline CDR1 reads SGHDT; CDR2 reads YYEEEE. The CDR3 spans 18 residues. V lost 4 bases and J 0 bases, leaving 20 bases between the germline ends. CDR3 coding DNA: TGTGCCAGCAGCCCTAGGGGCCAGGGCCAGGTCTCTGGAAACACCATATATTTT. Amino acids: CASSPRGQGQVSGNTIYF.

The genes are TRBV6-6 and TRBJ1-1; D is ambiguous. Trimming stripped 8 bases from V and 4 bases from J, with 5 bases between. The CDR3 loop spans 10 amino acids. From germline, CDR1 is MNHNY and CDR2 SVGAGI (reference sequence). CDR3 in amino acids: CASGLTEAFF. CDR3 sequence (DNA): TGTGCCAGCGGGCTCACTGAAGCTTTCTTT.

This sequence joins TRBV7-2 and TRBJ2-1; D is uncertain. The CDR3 is 16 amino acids. Germline assignment: CDR1 SGHTA and CDR2 FQGNSA. Trimming took 1 base from V and 6 from J, leaving 16 bases between them. The CDR3 sequence is CASSLVGAPQGNEQFF. CDR3 DNA sequence: TGTGCCAGCAGCTTAGTCGGAGCCCCACAAGGCAATGAGCAGTTCTTC.

To note about this clone: The same CDR3 is also encoded by other DNA sequences in this sample. This chain connects TRBV29-1 to TRBJ1-2; 12 nucleotides agree with TRBD1. With V trimmed by 3 bases and J by 7 bases, 3 bases remained unmatched. Germline lookup yields CDR1 SQVTM and CDR2 ANQGSEA. The CDR3 is made up of 13 amino acids. CDR3 protein: CSVDGTGGRGYTF. For the CDR3, the DNA is TGCAGCGTTGATGGGACAGGGGGCCGTGGCTACACCTTC.

This clone was picked up one time. The rearrangement joins TRBV5-1 to TRBJ2-3, with TRBD2 matching 8 bases. The trim removed 0 bases at V and 2 bases at J, leaving 8 bases unmatched. The CDR3 loop spans 17 amino acids. Germline CDR1 is SGHRS and CDR2 is YFSETQ. The CDR3 here is CASSLGRLAGNTDTQYF. The CDR3 nucleotides read TGCGCCAGCAGCTTGGGTCGGCTAGCGGGTAACACAGATACGCAGTATTTT.

This clone was recorded only once. This chain joins TRBV19 and TRBJ1-2; D is perhaps TRBD1 (6 bases). The CDR3 is made up of 13 amino acids. With 6 bases removed from V and 7 bases from J, the gap between germline ends came to 15 bases. The germline V gene encodes CDR1 LNHDA and CDR2 SQIVND (reference sequence). The CDR3 spells CASSRQVFGGYTF. The CDR3 DNA is TGTGCCAGTAGCAGACAGGTATTCGGTGGCTACACCTTC.

This clone has only one observation. V usage is TRBV5-6 and J usage is TRBJ2-1; 7 nucleotides agree with TRBD2. The trim removed 3 bases at V and 1 base at J, leaving 4 bases unmatched. This CDR3 is built from 15 residues. Looked up from germline, CDR1 is SGHDT and CDR2 is YYEEEE. The CDR3 loop reads CASSSGLVSYNEQFF. CDR3 nucleotide sequence: TGTGCCAGCAGCTCTGGACTAGTTTCCTACAATGAGCAGTTCTTC.

The CDR3 loop reads CASSLVAGYYGYTF. CDR3 DNA: TGTGCCAGCAGCTTGGTAGCTGGATACTATGGCTACACCTTC. The chain combines TRBV5-4 with TRBJ1-2; D gene uncertain. V was shortened by 0 bases and J by 3 bases, with 9 bases between the two germline ends. Germline CDR1 is SGHNT and CDR2 is YYREEE (reference sequence). CDR3 length: 14 residues. Full variable domain (rest looked up from reference TRBV5-4 and TRBJ1-2): ETGVTQSPTHLIKTRGQQVTLRCSSQSGHNTVSWYQQALGQGPQFIFQYYREEENGRGNFPPRFSGLQFPNYSSELNVNALELDDSALYLCASSLVAGYYGYTFGSGTRLTVV.

The rearrangement joins TRBV5-1 to TRBJ1-6, with a possible D match to TRBD1 (6 bases). Germline CDR1 SGHRS, CDR2 YFSETQ. The V gene lost 0 bases and the J gene lost 9 bases, with 13 bases spanning the gap. CDR3 length: 15 amino acids. As DNA, the CDR3 is TGCGCCAGCAGCTTGGGGGCAGGGGAGGGTTCACCCCTCCACTTT. Translating gives CASSLGAGEGSPLHF.

The chain employs TRBV15 and TRBJ1-1; D call uncertain. The length of the CDR3 is 16 residues. Germline lookup yields CDR1 LNHNV and CDR2 YYDKDF (reference sequence). Deletions cut 0 bases from V and 6 bases from J, with 17 bases between. CDR3 protein: CATSRELVGRVSEAFF. The CDR3 nucleotides are TGTGCCACCAGCAGAGAGCTAGTAGGTCGGGTGTCTGAAGCTTTCTTT.

CDR3 sequence (DNA): TGTGCCAGCAGTTTCTTGGTCGGGCAGCCCCAGCATTTT. Translated: CASSFLVGQPQHF. The rearrangement uses TRBV27 and TRBJ1-5; no definite D call. Per germline, CDR1 MNHEY and CDR2 SMNVEV (reference sequence). Trimming stripped 3 bases from V and 7 bases from J, with 10 bases between. The CDR3 has 13 residues.

The chain recombines TRBV29-1 with TRBJ2-2; a possible D gene is TRBD1 (6 bases). The CDR3 is 12 amino acids. The germline V gene has CDR1 SQVTM and CDR2 ANQGSEA. Trimming took 6 bases from V and 4 from J, leaving 9 bases between them. CDR3 nucleotides: TGCAGCGTCACCAGGGGCACCGGGGAGCTGTTTTTT. This encodes CSVTRGTGELFF.